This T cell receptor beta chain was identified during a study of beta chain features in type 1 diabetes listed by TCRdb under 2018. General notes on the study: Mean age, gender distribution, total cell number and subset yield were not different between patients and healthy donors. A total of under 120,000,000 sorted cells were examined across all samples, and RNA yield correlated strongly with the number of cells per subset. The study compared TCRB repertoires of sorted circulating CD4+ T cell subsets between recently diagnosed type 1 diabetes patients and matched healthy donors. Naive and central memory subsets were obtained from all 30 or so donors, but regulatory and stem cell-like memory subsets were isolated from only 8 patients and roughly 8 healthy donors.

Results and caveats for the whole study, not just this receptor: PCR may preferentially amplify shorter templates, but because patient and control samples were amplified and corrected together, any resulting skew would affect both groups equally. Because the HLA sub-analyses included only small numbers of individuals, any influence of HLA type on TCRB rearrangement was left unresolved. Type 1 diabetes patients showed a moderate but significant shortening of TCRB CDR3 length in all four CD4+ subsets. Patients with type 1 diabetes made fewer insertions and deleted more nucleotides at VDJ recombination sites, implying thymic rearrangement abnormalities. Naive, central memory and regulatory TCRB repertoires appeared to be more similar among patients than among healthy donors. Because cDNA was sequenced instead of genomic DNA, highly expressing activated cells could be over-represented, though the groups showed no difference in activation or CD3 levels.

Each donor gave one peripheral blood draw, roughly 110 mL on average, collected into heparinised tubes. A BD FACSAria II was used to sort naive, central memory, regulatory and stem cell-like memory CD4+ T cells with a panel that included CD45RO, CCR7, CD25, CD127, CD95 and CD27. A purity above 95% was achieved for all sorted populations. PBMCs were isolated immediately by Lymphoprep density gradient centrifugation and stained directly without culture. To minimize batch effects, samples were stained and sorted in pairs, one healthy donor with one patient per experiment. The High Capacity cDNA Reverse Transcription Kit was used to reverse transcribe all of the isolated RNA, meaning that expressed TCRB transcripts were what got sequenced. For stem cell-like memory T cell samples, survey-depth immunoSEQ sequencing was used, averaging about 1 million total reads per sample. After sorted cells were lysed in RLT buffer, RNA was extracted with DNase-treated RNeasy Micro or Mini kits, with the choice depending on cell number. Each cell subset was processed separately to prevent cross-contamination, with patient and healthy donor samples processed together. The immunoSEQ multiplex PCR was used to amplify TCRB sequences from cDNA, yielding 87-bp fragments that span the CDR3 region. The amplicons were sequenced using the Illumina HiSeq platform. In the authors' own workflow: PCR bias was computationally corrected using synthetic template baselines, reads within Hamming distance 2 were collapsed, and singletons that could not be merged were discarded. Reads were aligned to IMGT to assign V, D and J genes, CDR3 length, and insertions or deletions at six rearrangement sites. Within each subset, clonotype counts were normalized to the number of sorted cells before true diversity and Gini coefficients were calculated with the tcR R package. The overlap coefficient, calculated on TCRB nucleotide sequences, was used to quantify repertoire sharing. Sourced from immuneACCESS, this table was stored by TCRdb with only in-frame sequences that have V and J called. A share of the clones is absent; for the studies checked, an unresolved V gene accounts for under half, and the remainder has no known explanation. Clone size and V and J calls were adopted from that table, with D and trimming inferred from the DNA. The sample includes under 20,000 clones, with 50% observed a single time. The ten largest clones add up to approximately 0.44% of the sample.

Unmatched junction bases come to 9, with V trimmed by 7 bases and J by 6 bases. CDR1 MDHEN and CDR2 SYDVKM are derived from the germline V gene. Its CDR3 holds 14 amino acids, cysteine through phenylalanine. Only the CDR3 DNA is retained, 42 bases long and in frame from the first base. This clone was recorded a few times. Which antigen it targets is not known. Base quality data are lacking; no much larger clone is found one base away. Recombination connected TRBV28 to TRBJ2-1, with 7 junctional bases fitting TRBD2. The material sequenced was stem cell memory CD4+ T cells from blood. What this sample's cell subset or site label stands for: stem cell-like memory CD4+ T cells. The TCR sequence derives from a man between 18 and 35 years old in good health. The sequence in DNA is TGTGCCAGCAAGGGAGGGGCAGAAGGCAATGAGCAGTTCTTC. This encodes CASKGGAEGNEQFF.